The TCR beta chain under discussion was sequenced for a study of control samples from healthy donors and cancer patients. Measured with immunoSEQ multiplex PCR; TCRdb has only the in-frame clones, and not every one. This sample yields 96,000 or so clones, of which approximately 93% are seen a single time; 8% belongs to the top ten. CDR3 length: 13 amino acids. The V and J ends lost 7 bases and 2 bases respectively, with 9 bases between them. The germline CDR1 and CDR2 sequences are LNHDA and SQIVND (reference sequence). Sequencing input: blood. The gene calls are TRBV19 and TRBJ1-5, with D uncertain. This TCR came from a man in his late teens or twenties in good health. CDR3 residues: CASKGAGNQPQHF. The CDR3 nucleotides read TGTGCCAGTAAGGGCGCGGGCAATCAGCCCCAGCATTTT.